A single sample gave rise to the 28 T cell receptor beta chains below, sequenced in a study of brain T cells in children with intractable seizures (dated by TCRdb to the early 2020s). The receptor library was made with the immunoSEQ multiplex PCR assay. Imported from immuneACCESS, the table was reduced by TCRdb to in-frame sequences with V and J called. These copies leave out some clones; in studies compared against another copy, an unresolved V gene accounts for under half, and the cause of the remainder is not known. Within this sample are about 76,000 clones, with approximately 94% of them counted one time only. Over 1.5% of the sample is taken by the ten largest. The time point label corresponds to: resected brain tissue, or blood drawn just prior to surgery. The material sequenced was peripheral blood, taken at surgery. Receptors were obtained from a boy under two years old with tuberous sclerosis and intractable seizures.

V and J are TRBV5-1 and TRBJ1-6; the D is unclear. The germline V and J ends were trimmed by 0 bases and 15 bases, with 13 bases remaining between them. CDR3 length equals 13 residues. In germline, CDR1 is SGHRS, CDR2 YFSETQ. The CDR3 spells CASSLDQSLILHF. The CDR3 DNA sequence: TGCGCCAGCAGCTTGGATCAGTCTCTAATCCTCCACTTT.

The chain employs TRBV10-3 and TRBJ1-3, with a weak D call TRBD1 (5 bases). V lost 3 bases to trimming and J lost 4 bases, with 16 bases between them. In germline, CDR1 is ENHRY, CDR2 SYGVKD. The CDR3 contains 16 residues. In DNA, the CDR3 is TGTGCCATCAGTGATGGGGCAGGCTTATCCGGAAACACCATATATTTT. Amino acid sequence: CAISDGAGLSGNTIYF.

CDR3 sequence: CASFMAGPTPTEQYF. As DNA, the CDR3 is TGTGCCAGCTTTATGGCCGGGCCCACCCCTACCGAGCAGTACTTC. The chain employs TRBV28 and TRBJ2-7; D unclear. The CDR3 has 15 residues. The V gene lost 8 bases and the J gene lost 6 bases, with 23 bases spanning the gap. The germline V gene has CDR1 MDHEN and CDR2 SYDVKM.

As concerns this clone: One junction end does not reproduce the germline sequence, and a read error may be involved. This sequence joins TRBV7-7 and TRBJ2-1, with D uncertain. The CDR3 has 13 residues. Germline CDR1 and CDR2: SSHAT and FNYEAQ (reference sequence). CDR3 sequence reads: CASSRSSYNEQFF. The CDR3 DNA is TGTGCTAGCAGTAGAAGCTCCTACAATGAGCAGTTCTTC.

This rearrangement joins TRBV7-9 to TRBJ2-7; perhaps TRBD1 as D (7 bases). This CDR3 has 14 residues. Germline V gives CDR1 SEHNR, CDR2 FQNEAQ (reference sequence). V lost 6 bases and J lost 5, with 17 bases in between. The CDR3 spells CASRKEGQLNEQYF. The CDR3 region has the DNA TGTGCCAGCAGGAAGGAGGGACAGTTAAACGAGCAGTACTTC. Using reference TRBV7-9 and TRBJ2-7 for the parts outside the CDR3, the full variable domain is DTGVSQNPRHKITKRGQNVTFRCDPISEHNRLYWYRQTLGQGPEFLTYFQNEAQLEKSRLLSDRFSAERPKGSFSTLEIQRTEQGDSAMYLCASRKEGQLNEQYFGPGTRLTVT.

This chain connects TRBV9 to TRBJ2-1; the match to TRBD2 covers 7 bases. The germline CDR1 and CDR2 sequences are SGDLS and YYNGEE. The CDR3 is made up of 15 amino acids. Losses at the gene ends were 3 bases for V and 3 bases for J; bases not matched to a gene: 6. The CDR3 DNA sequence: TGTGCCAGCAGCGCCCCACGGACTAGCTACAATGAGCAGTTCTTC. Amino acid sequence: CASSAPRTSYNEQFF.

The chain recombines TRBV6-5 with TRBJ1-1; D gene uncertain. CDR3 length: 13 amino acids. Trimming took off 7 bases at V and 1 base at J, with 10 bases between the two ends. Germline V lookup: CDR1 MNHEY, CDR2 SVGAGI. The CDR3 DNA is TGTGCCAGCAAAGAGCGGGAGAACACTGAAGCTTTCTTT. Translation gives CASKERENTEAFF.

The chain is built from TRBV2 and TRBJ2-6, with unresolved D. V gave up 4 bases and J gave up 2 bases, with 6 bases separating them. The CDR3 covers 14 residues. CDR1 SNHLY and CDR2 FYNNEI come from the germline V gene. The CDR3 sequence: CASSAGPGANVLTF. CDR3 sequence (DNA): TGTGCCAGCAGTGCGGGCCCTGGGGCCAACGTCCTGACTTTC. The complete variable domain, with remaining parts taken from reference TRBV2 and TRBJ2-6, reads EPEVTQTPSHQVTQMGQEVILRCVPISNHLYFYWYRQILGQKVEFLVSFYNNEISEKSEIFDDQFSVERPDGSNFTLKIRSTKLEDSAMYFCASSAGPGANVLTFGAGSRLTVL.

J is TRBJ1-6 and V is TRBV7-9, with TRBD1 as a possible D gene (5 bases). Germline-derived CDR1 and CDR2 are SEHNR and FQNEAQ (reference sequence). This CDR3 has 14 residues. The V end lost 5 bases, the J end lost 10 bases, and 15 bases lay between the germline ends. In nucleotides, the CDR3 is TGTGCCAGCAGCCTGTCCTTCAGGGACTCACCCCTCCACTTT. Protein: CASSLSFRDSPLHF.

The chain is built from TRBV6-2 or TRBV6-3 and TRBJ1-1, with 7 positions matching TRBD1. Trimming cost V 2 bases and J 2 bases; bases outside gene matches: 11. Germline loops: CDR1 MNHEY, CDR2 SVGEGT. CDR3 length: 17 amino acids. As DNA, the CDR3 is TGTGCCAGCAGTTACCAAATCAAGGGACAGACCAACACTGAAGCTTTCTTT. Its protein is CASSYQIKGQTNTEAFF.

The chain joins TRBV4-1 to TRBJ2-2; D gene uncertain. Germline CDR1 and CDR2: MGHRA and YSYEKL. V was trimmed by 0 bases and J by 4 bases, leaving 15 bases between them. This CDR3 is built from 17 residues. CDR3 in amino acids: CASSQEIARTRTGELFF. The DNA for the CDR3 is TGCGCCAGCAGCCAAGAGATTGCGCGGACCCGCACCGGGGAGCTGTTTTTT.

The chain carries TRBV3-1 (or the pseudogene TRBV3-2) and TRBJ1-1; maybe TRBD1 (5 bases). The V end lost 0 bases, the J end lost 1 base, and 9 bases lay between the germline ends. The CDR3 is 15 residues long. In germline, CDR1 is LGHDT, CDR2 YNNKEL (reference sequence). The CDR3, as DNA: TGTGCCAGCAGCCAAGATAGGGGCGAGAACACTGAAGCTTTCTTT. Residues: CASSQDRGENTEAFF.

CDR3 in amino acids: CASSARTNYEQYF. CDR3 bases: TGCGCCAGCAGCGCGAGGACAAACTACGAGCAGTACTTC. This chain connects TRBV5-1 to TRBJ2-7; a possible D gene is TRBD1 (5 bases). Germline-derived CDR1 and CDR2 are SGHRS and YFSETQ. This CDR3 is 13 amino acids long. V was shortened by 4 bases and J by 3 bases, with 11 bases between the two germline ends.

This clone was seen just once. The gene calls are TRBV2 and TRBJ1-6, with D maybe TRBD1 (6 bases). The germline gives CDR1 SNHLY, CDR2 FYNNEI. With 4 bases removed from V and 5 bases from J, the gap between germline ends came to 12 bases. This CDR3 comprises 15 residues. CDR3 sequence (DNA): TGTGCCAGCAGTGTACAGGGAGTAAATAATTCACCCCTCCACTTT. Amino acids: CASSVQGVNNSPLHF.

The genes are TRBV29-1 and TRBJ2-5, with unresolved D. This CDR3 region has 10 residues. The V gene's germline CDR1 is SQVTM and CDR2 ANQGSEA. With 5 bases removed from V and 3 bases from J, the gap between germline ends came to 4 bases. The CDR3 region has the DNA TGCAGCGTTCTAGAAGAGACCCAGTACTTC. It encodes CSVLEETQYF.

This chain links TRBV7-8 with TRBJ2-7, with D perhaps TRBD2 (6 bases). The germline V and J ends were trimmed by 0 bases and 5 bases, with 23 bases remaining between them. The V gene's germline CDR1 is SGHVS and CDR2 FQNEAQ. The CDR3 has 18 amino acids. The CDR3 loop is CASSLAGLGDSFPDEQYF. CDR3 sequence (DNA): TGTGCCAGCAGCTTAGCTGGGTTGGGGGACTCCTTTCCGGACGAGCAGTACTTC.

This clone was detected only once. V is TRBV19 and J is TRBJ1-1; a possible D gene is TRBD1 (5 bases). CDR1 is LNHDA and CDR2 is SQIVND in the germline V gene (reference sequence). The V end lost 7 bases, the J end lost 4 bases, and 22 bases lay between the germline ends. The CDR3 length is 16 residues. The CDR3 is CASNVGGHFLGTEAFF. The CDR3 coding sequence is TGTGCCAGTAATGTGGGCGGACACTTCCTAGGCACTGAAGCTTTCTTT. Variable domain in full (rest from reference TRBV19 and TRBJ1-1): DGGITQSPKYLFRKEGQNVTLSCEQNLNHDAMYWYRQDPGQGLRLIYYSQIVNDFQKGDIAEGYSVSREKKESFPLTVTSAQKNPTAFYLCASNVGGHFLGTEAFFGQGTRLTVV.

This sequence joins TRBV7-9 and TRBJ2-1; 10 nucleotides line up with TRBD2. Germline trimming cut 3 bases from V and 6 bases from J; bases unmatched to any gene: 5. Germline CDR1 reads SEHNR; CDR2 reads FQNEAQ (reference sequence). The CDR3 totals 15 residues. CDR3 nucleotides: TGTGCCAGCAGCTTCGTAGCGGGGGGCCTCAATGAGCAGTTCTTC. Protein: CASSFVAGGLNEQFF.

The CDR3 here is CASSFASETQYF. CDR3 nucleotide sequence: TGCGCCAGCAGCTTTGCTTCGGAGACCCAGTACTTC. This rearrangement joins TRBV5-1 to TRBJ2-5; D is unresolved. CDR1 is SGHRS and CDR2 is YFSETQ in the germline V gene. Deletions cut 2 bases from V and 5 bases from J, with 7 bases between. The CDR3 consists of 12 residues.

The V and J genes are TRBV6-6 and TRBJ1-3; D perhaps matches TRBD1 (6 bases). The CDR3 contains 14 residues. V was cut by 11 bases and J by 1 base, with 15 bases left in between. Germline V CDR1 and CDR2: MNHNY, SVGAGI (reference sequence). CDR3 bases: TGTGCCGGGGGCAGCGCCGGGTCTGGAAACACCATATATTTT. Its translation is CAGGSAGSGNTIYF.

The rearrangement joins TRBV5-1 to TRBJ1-2; a weak D match, TRBD1 (5 bases). Germline V lookup: CDR1 SGHRS, CDR2 YFSETQ. The length of the CDR3 is 16 residues. Trimming took off 4 bases at V and 4 bases at J, with 20 bases between the two ends. The CDR3 loop is CASSAGSGYSSYGYTF. CDR3 nucleotides: TGCGCCAGCAGCGCCGGATCAGGGTATAGTAGCTATGGCTACACCTTC.

The chain carries TRBV11-3 and TRBJ2-3, with D maybe TRBD2 (6 bases). The germline V gene encodes CDR1 SGHNT and CDR2 YENEEA. V was trimmed by 5 bases and J by 0 bases, leaving 18 bases between them. The CDR3 has 17 residues. CDR3 in amino acids: CASSAPRDGTSTDTQYF. As DNA, the CDR3 is TGTGCCAGCAGCGCACCACGGGACGGGACTAGCACAGATACGCAGTATTTT. Full variable domain (missing parts from reference TRBV11-3 and TRBJ2-3): EAGVVQSPRYKIIEKKQPVAFWCNPISGHNTLYWYLQNLGQGPELLIRYENEEAVDDSQLPKDRFSAERLKGVDSTLKIQPAELGDSAVYLCASSAPRDGTSTDTQYFGPGTRLTVL.

This rearrangement joins TRBV7-2 to TRBJ2-7, with D maybe TRBD1 (5 bases). Germline V gene data show CDR1 as SGHTA and CDR2 as FQGNSA. V was cut by 1 base and J by 4 bases, with 14 bases left in between. This CDR3 is built from 15 residues. CDR3 loop: CASSLVGQGSYEQYF. In DNA form, the CDR3 reads TGTGCCAGCAGCTTAGTAGGACAAGGATCATACGAGCAGTACTTC.

The chain recombines TRBV14 with TRBJ2-3; D gene uncertain. This CDR3 has 13 amino acids. Trimming stripped 4 bases from V and 5 bases from J, with 10 bases between. Germline CDR1 reads SGHDN; CDR2 reads FVKESK. CDR3 bases: TGTGCCAGCAGCCTGAGTAATAGAGATACGCAGTATTTT. This translates into CASSLSNRDTQYF.

The chain carries TRBV2 and TRBJ1-4; D perhaps matches TRBD1 (6 bases). Between the trimmed V and J ends, which lost 6 bases and 4 bases, there was a span of 12 bases. Looked up from germline, CDR1 is SNHLY and CDR2 is FYNNEI. The CDR3 is 14 residues long. CDR3 DNA sequence: TGTGCCAGCAGAAACAGGGTCAGTAATGAAAAACTGTTTTTT. This codes for CASRNRVSNEKLFF. The full variable domain, completed using reference TRBV2 and TRBJ1-4, is EPEVTQTPSHQVTQMGQEVILRCVPISNHLYFYWYRQILGQKVEFLVSFYNNEISEKSEIFDDQFSVERPDGSNFTLKIRSTKLEDSAMYFCASRNRVSNEKLFFGSGTQLSVL.

The CDR3 reads CASSFNRGYQPQHF. CDR3 nucleotides: TGTGCCAGCAGTTTTAACAGGGGATATCAGCCCCAGCATTTT. J is TRBJ1-5 and V is TRBV28; 7 bases are a match to TRBD1. The germline CDR1 and CDR2 sequences are MDHEN and SYDVKM. CDR3 length: 14 amino acids. The V and J ends lost 3 bases and 5 bases, in that order; junction bases with no gene match: 4.

The chain carries TRBV2 and TRBJ1-2; 8 nucleotides align to TRBD1. CDR3 length: 16 amino acids. CDR1 and CDR2 (germline): SNHLY, FYNNEI. J lost 8 bases, V lost 9 bases, and 20 bases had no gene match. The CDR3: CASNTGTGPVFGGYTF. In DNA form, the CDR3 reads TGTGCCAGTAATACCGGGACAGGCCCGGTATTTGGCGGCTACACCTTC.

The rearrangement uses TRBV6-5 and TRBJ2-5; 11 bases are a match to TRBD2. This CDR3 region has 15 residues. V gave up 5 bases and J gave up 2 bases; unmatched junction bases: 4. Germline V gene lookup returns CDR1 MNHEY and CDR2 SVGAGI. Here the CDR3 DNA reads TGTGCCAGCAGTATCGGGACTAGCGGACAAGAGACCCAGTACTTC. Translation: CASSIGTSGQETQYF.